This section outlines one T cell receptor (beta chain) sequence together with its context. The study ran its PCR with 60 Vbeta and 13 Jbeta primers. Profiling relied on immunoSEQ multiplex PCR, and the TCRdb table lists in-frame clones only, not all of them. Among around 180,000 clones, roughly four fifths were seen once, and the ten largest hold roughly 5%. The sample is drawn from a study of cytomegalovirus exposure and HLA in healthy donors. V lost 0 bases and J lost 3; bases outside the gene matches: 3. The CDR3 has 15 amino acids. Germline assignment: CDR1 SGHRS and CDR2 YFSETQ. This TCR was sampled from a man aged 18 to 35 in good health and CMV-seronegative. Sequencing was done on a sample of PBMCs. The V call is TRBV5-1, the J call TRBJ2-1; 7 nucleotides align to TRBD1. The CDR3 sequence is CASSLGDSYYNEQFF. For the CDR3, the DNA is TGCGCCAGCAGCTTGGGGGACAGTTACTACAATGAGCAGTTCTTC.